This entry features one TCR beta chain sequence. The antigen remains undetermined. These data belong to a study of T cells in Graves' hyperthyroidism and ophthalmopathy. RNA transcripts yielded amplified TCR beta CDR3 regions. Using the HTBI primer set, a first-round RT-PCR was run on the TCR CDR3. Each CDR3 protein is one row after TCRdb ran MiXCR on the multiplex PCR reads. The sample holds a few hundred thousand distinct CDR3 sequences; 14% to 15% are singletons and the top ten take approximately 32%. The study, taken as a whole, reports: Most thyroid clonotypes expanded above 0.001 appeared in blood too.

Germline V CDR1 and CDR2: SGHRS, YFSETQ. V lost 1 base and J 4 bases, leaving 14 bases between the germline ends. The CDR3 is 15 residues long. Diagnostic decisions used clinical symptoms, serum thyroxine and TRAb, thyroid ultrasound and orbital computed tomography. Specimen: blood. The chain uses TRBV5-1 and TRBJ2-5, with D perhaps matching TRBD2 (7 bases). This TCR was recovered from a woman younger than 45 with Graves' hyperthyroidism. In DNA form, the CDR3 reads TGCGCCAGCAGCTTGAGTTCCGGGGGGCGAGAGACCCAGTACTTC. Protein: CASSLSSGGRETQYF.